This T cell receptor (beta chain) originates from a study of blood T cell repertoires in COVID-19. Study-wide background: PBMCs, B-cell-depleted T cells, or T cells provided the cDNA or gDNA that made up the material.

Assay: immunoSEQ multiplex PCR; the TCRdb copy retains only in-frame clones and omits some. The table lists about 170,000 clones, roughly 86% of them singletons. This clonotype was sampled from a woman of 80 years or more in a cohort sampled during active or convalescent COVID-19. Sequenced sample: peripheral blood.

The CDR3 nucleotides are TGTGCCAGCAGGGGGACTCCAATAGCCAAAAACATTCAGTACTTC. This translates into CASRGTPIAKNIQYF. The V gene is TRBV2, the J gene TRBJ2-4; possible D gene TRBD2, 6 bases. V was trimmed by 6 bases and J by 0 bases, leaving 12 bases between them. This CDR3 region has 15 residues. CDR1 is SNHLY and CDR2 is FYNNEI in the germline V gene.